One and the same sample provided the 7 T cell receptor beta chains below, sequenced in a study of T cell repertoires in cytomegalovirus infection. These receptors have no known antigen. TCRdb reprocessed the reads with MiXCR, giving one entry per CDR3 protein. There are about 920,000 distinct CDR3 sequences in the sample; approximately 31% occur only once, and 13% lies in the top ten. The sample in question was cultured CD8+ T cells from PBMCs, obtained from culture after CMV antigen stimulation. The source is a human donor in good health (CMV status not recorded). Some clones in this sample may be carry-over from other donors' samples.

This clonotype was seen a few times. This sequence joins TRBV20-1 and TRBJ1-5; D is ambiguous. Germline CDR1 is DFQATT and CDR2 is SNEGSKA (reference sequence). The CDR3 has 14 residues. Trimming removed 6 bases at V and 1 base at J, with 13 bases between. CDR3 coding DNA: TGCAGTGCCCACCCCGGGCCCAGCAATCAGCCCCAGCATTTT. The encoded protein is CSAHPGPSNQPQHF.

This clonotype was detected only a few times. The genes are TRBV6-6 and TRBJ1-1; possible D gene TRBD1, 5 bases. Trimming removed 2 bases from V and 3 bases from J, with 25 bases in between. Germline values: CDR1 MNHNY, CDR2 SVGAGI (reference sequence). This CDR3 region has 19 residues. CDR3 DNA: TGTGCCAGCAGTTACGGTGGTCTTCGGGCAGGGAGGAGGTACACTGAAGCTTTCTTT. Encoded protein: CASSYGGLRAGRRYTEAFF.

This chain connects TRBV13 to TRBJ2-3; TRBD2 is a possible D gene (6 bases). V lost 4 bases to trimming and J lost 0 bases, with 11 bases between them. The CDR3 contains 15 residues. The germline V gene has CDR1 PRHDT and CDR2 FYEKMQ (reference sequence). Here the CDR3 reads CASSSSSVSTDTQYF. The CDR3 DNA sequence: TGTGCCAGCAGCTCGTCTAGCGTTAGCACAGATACGCAGTATTTT.

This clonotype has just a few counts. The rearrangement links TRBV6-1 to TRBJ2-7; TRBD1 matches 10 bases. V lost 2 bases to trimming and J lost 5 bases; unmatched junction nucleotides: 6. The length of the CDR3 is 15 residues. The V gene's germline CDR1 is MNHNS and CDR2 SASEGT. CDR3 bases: TGTGCCAGCAGTGAAACAATGGGGACAGGGGACGAGCAGTACGTC. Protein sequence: CASSETMGTGDEQYV.

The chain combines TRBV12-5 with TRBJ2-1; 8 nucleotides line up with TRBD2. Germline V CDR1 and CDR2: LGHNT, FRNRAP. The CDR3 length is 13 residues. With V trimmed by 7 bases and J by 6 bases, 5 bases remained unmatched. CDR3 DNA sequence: TGTGCTAGTGCCCGGACTAGCACCAATGAGCAGTTCTTC. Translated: CASARTSTNEQFF.

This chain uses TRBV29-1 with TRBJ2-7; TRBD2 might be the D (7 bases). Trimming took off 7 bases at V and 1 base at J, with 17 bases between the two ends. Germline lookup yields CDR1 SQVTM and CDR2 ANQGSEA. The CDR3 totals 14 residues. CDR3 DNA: TGCAGCGCCTCACGGGGGGCAGGGTCCTACGAGCAGTACGTC. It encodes CSASRGAGSYEQYV.

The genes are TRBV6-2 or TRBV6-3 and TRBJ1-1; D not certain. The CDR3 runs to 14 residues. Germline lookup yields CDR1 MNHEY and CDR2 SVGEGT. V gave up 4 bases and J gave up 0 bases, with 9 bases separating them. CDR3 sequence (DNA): TGTGCCAGCAGTTCCGAGGGAATGAACACTGAAGCTTTCTTT. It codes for CASSSEGMNTEAFF.